These 15 T cell receptor beta chains came from one sample sequenced in a study of monozygotic twins with inflammatory bowel disease (dated by TCRdb to about 2019). Libraries were made using 5' RACE. Sequencing was performed on an Illumina HiSeq 2500. TCRdb reprocessed the raw reads; every CDR3 protein sequence is a single record, and DNA is not supplied. The table for this sample records 110,000 to 150,000 distinct CDR3 sequences. Roughly 1.2% of the sample is in the top ten clones. Sequences were obtained from blood. The receptor set was obtained from a human donor with ulcerative colitis or Crohn's disease, or a healthy co-twin of an affected twin (not recorded which).

V and J are TRBV7-6 and TRBJ2-7; TCRdb outputs TRBD1, but without DNA this stays unchecked. The CDR3 sequence is 13 residues long. Germline CDR1 is SGHVS and CDR2 is FNYEAQ. The CDR3 reads CASSSPGGEEQYF.

The J gene is TRBJ1-1, the V gene TRBV5-1. CDR3 length: 14 amino acids. Germline CDR1 reads SGHRS; CDR2 reads YFSETQ. CDR3 loop: CASRPIVGRPEAFF.

This chain uses TRBV24-1 with TRBJ1-2. Germline CDR1 and CDR2: KGHDR and SFDVKD. The length of the CDR3 is 14 residues. Here the CDR3 reads CATSDSGRRYGYTF.

The gene calls are TRBV6-6 and TRBJ2-1; TCRdb's D call of TRBD1 is untestable without DNA. This CDR3 region has 11 residues. Germline V gene data show CDR1 as MNHNY and CDR2 as SVGAGI (reference sequence). CDR3: CATSRQGKQFF.

The chain couples TRBV24-1 to TRBJ2-2; TCRdb picks TRBD1, but there is no DNA to check that call. The CDR3 contains 15 residues. CDR1 KGHDR and CDR2 SFDVKD come from the germline V gene. The CDR3 sequence is CATRPGQGDTGELFF.

CDR3 in amino acids: CASSLEGQSSYNEQFF. V is TRBV5-1 and J is TRBJ2-1; with no DNA, the TCRdb D assignment of TRBD1 cannot be verified. This CDR3 has 16 amino acids. Germline V gene lookup returns CDR1 SGHRS and CDR2 YFSETQ.

The V gene is TRBV29-1, the J gene TRBJ1-2; TCRdb's D gene call, TRBD1, goes unchecked for lack of DNA. Germline CDR1 is SQVTM and CDR2 is ANQGSEA. The CDR3 consists of 11 residues. The CDR3 reads CSSGQGQGYTF.

The chain has TRBV11-2 and TRBJ2-1; TCRdb outputs TRBD1, but without DNA this stays unchecked. Germline assignment: CDR1 SGHAT and CDR2 FQNNGV. The CDR3 loop spans 14 amino acids. The chain's CDR3 is CASSWGRNGNEQFF.

The chain is built from TRBV20-1 and TRBJ2-7. This CDR3 spans 15 amino acids. Per germline, CDR1 DFQATT and CDR2 SNEGSKA (reference sequence). The CDR3 spells CSASLGNRPSYEQYF.

The chain uses TRBV6-5 and TRBJ1-4. The CDR3 is 15 residues long. Germline-derived CDR1 and CDR2 are MNHEY and SVGAGI. This chain's CDR3 is CASSYSGATNEKLFF.

The chain employs TRBV14 and TRBJ2-5; TCRdb's D call, TRBD1, is unchecked because there is no DNA. Germline assignment: CDR1 SGHDN and CDR2 FVKESK. CDR3 length equals 15 residues. This CDR3 reads CASSLMGLGQETQYF.

This sequence joins TRBV5-1 and TRBJ1-1; with no DNA, the TCRdb D assignment of TRBD1 cannot be verified. This CDR3 contains 15 residues. Germline V gene lookup returns CDR1 SGHRS and CDR2 YFSETQ. The CDR3 loop is CASSLHPGQNTEAFF.

The rearrangement uses TRBV5-4 and TRBJ2-7; TCRdb indicates TRBD1, and absent DNA this call remains unverified. The CDR3 has 14 amino acids. Looked up from germline, CDR1 is SGHNT and CDR2 is YYREEE (reference sequence). The CDR3 loop reads CASSLESGTGEQYF. Together with reference TRBV5-4 and TRBJ2-7, the CDR3 gives the full variable domain: ETGVTQSPTHLIKTRGQQVTLRCSSQSGHNTVSWYQQALGQGPQFIFQYYREEENGRGNFPPRFSGLQFPNYSSELNVNALELDDSALYLCASSLESGTGEQYFGPGTRLTVT.

The V call is TRBV19, the J call TRBJ1-1. Germline V lookup: CDR1 LNHDA, CDR2 SQIVND (reference sequence). This CDR3 region has 13 residues. This CDR3 is CASSATLNTEAFF.

This chain connects TRBV20-1 to TRBJ1-1. Looked up from germline, CDR1 is DFQATT and CDR2 is SNEGSKA (reference sequence). The CDR3 has 16 amino acids. The CDR3 sequence: CSAQNPTSAVNTEAFF.